This TCR beta chain was sequenced in a study of radiotherapy plus CTLA-4 blockade in lung cancer (dated by TCRdb to the late 2010s). With respect to the entire study: Among enrolled patients, 18% had an objective response and 25% to 40% reached disease control. What the work shows at the level of the full study, not this receptor alone: After treatment with radiotherapy and ipilimumab, TCR clones that originated in tumors expanded in peripheral blood. Increased serum interferon-beta after radiation, together with early dynamic changes in blood T cell clones, were reported to be the strongest predictors of response.

A note on this clone: The target of this receptor is not known. Per-base quality was not reported, and no clone a single base away is much larger than it.

The study tested focal radiation therapy combined with CTLA-4 blockade (ipilimumab) in patients with chemo-refractory metastatic non-small-cell lung cancer. Library prep was done by the immunoSEQ multiplex PCR assay. This is the immuneACCESS table as TCRdb keeps it, with only in-frame sequences that have V and J called. A part of the clones is gone; compared with another copy, unresolved V genes explain less than half, and the rest is unexplained. This sample gives 50,000 to 70,000 clones in total; over 70% of them show up just once. 3.5% to 4% of the sample is taken by the ten largest. The source was peripheral blood, collected from a patient treated with radiotherapy plus ipilimumab. The sequence derives from a human donor with non-small cell lung cancer who had a partial response to radiotherapy plus ipilimumab.

The DNA sequence is given as TGTGCCAGCAGCGAAATGACAGGGGTGGGCTACACCTTC. The translation is CASSEMTGVGYTF. Here the chain combines TRBV6-1 and TRBJ1-2, and 8 junctional nucleotides match TRBD1. Trimming leaves V shorter by 6 bases and J shorter by 8 bases, with the junction holding 8 bases beyond the gene matches. CDR1 and CDR2, per the germline V gene, are MNHNS and SASEGT. From cysteine to phenylalanine, the CDR3 is 13 amino acids long. This entry keeps only the CDR3 DNA: 39 bases, framed from base 1.